This T cell receptor (beta chain) was captured by sequencing in a study of blood T cell repertoires in COVID-19 (dated by TCRdb to the early 2020s). About the study as a whole: The collaborator samples originated in the United States, Italy and Spain and spanned the acute and convalescent phases of COVID-19. The prospective study material was composed of cDNA or gDNA derived from T cells, B-cell-depleted T cells, or PBMCs. Subjects who had been exposed to COVID-19, were actively infected with it, or had recovered from it provided the deeply sampled blood TCRbeta repertoires that made up the dataset. The repertoires were released in a freely available public database intended as a resource for research on the immune response to SARS-CoV-2. Samples came from the ongoing ImmuneRACE study (first 160 participants) plus 1,254 subjects from 6 global collaborators. A de-identified subject ID, COVID-19 status, age in years and sex were almost always included in the sample metadata. Where available, HLA class I and class II types were obtained from metadata supplied by the sample provider rather than from assay-based typing.

One collaborating source in Seattle enrolled patients while the patients were actively infected and followed the patients over time throughout the course of disease. Whole blood was collected in K2EDTA tubes by collaborating institutions according to the institutions' own protocols. For TCRbeta analysis, collaborators shipped samples in one of three forms: frozen whole blood, isolated PBMCs, or DNA extracted from either of those sample types. The research as a whole found: The quantity of clinical and demographic metadata differed by source and by participant and was supplied without curation.

Only a few counts were recorded for this clone. No antigen is known for it. No base-level quality is on record; no much larger clone is a single base apart. The sample has other DNA sequences that encode this CDR3 too. At the junction V is shortened by 4 bases and J by 5 bases, with 11 bases in between. CDR1 and CDR2 are drawn from the germline V gene (reference sequence): GTSNPN, SVGIG. The CDR3 runs 12 amino acids, cysteine and phenylalanine included. Of the read, only the CDR3 DNA is kept; its 36 bases are in frame from base 1. TCRbeta CDR3 regions were amplified from genomic DNA by means of the immunoSEQ Assay, a bias-controlled multiplex PCR. The authors processed their data as follows. The number of nucleated cells in each sample was estimated from the amplification of reference gene primers within the assay. Sequence reads were collapsed and filtered to measure the absolute abundance of every unique TCRbeta CDR3 rearrangement. For each sample, productive Simpson clonality was calculated as the square root of Simpson's diversity index across productive rearrangements. Imported from immuneACCESS, the table was reduced by TCRdb to in-frame sequences with V and J called. These copies leave out some clones; in studies compared against another copy, an unresolved V gene accounts for under half, and the cause of the remainder is not known. The V and J calls and clone size come from that table; D and trimming were worked out from the DNA. The sample data list about 370,000 clones, and around 87% of these were observed just once. The top ten constitute 8.5% to 12% of the sample.

The chain couples TRBV30 to TRBJ1-1; matching of 5 bases hints at TRBD1 as the D gene. Input material: peripheral blood. The receptor comes from a woman aged 25 to 39 with COVID-19, enrolled during active disease. The CDR3 reads CAWTGGWTEAFF. The DNA is as follows: TGTGCCTGGACCGGGGGTTGGACTGAAGCTTTCTTT.